This T cell receptor beta chain was sequenced for a study of neoadjuvant anti-PD-1 for oral cavity cancer. This CDR3 has 14 residues. Between the trimmed V and J ends, which lost 2 bases and 2 bases, there was a span of 9 bases. Germline V gene lookup returns CDR1 KGHSH and CDR2 LQKENI. Time point denoted: after neoadjuvant nivolumab, at surgical resection. Sequencing was performed with immunoSEQ multiplex PCR; in TCRdb, only in-frame clones are kept and a portion is missing. The sample lists approximately 68,000 clones, approximately 87% occurring once. This clonotype was sampled from a person between 35 and 79 years old with oral cavity squamous cell carcinoma. Sequenced here: PBMCs, sampled after nivolumab (anti-PD-1) treatment. This chain links TRBV18 with TRBJ1-1, with a tentative D call TRBD1 (5 bases). The CDR3 is CASSPVDSNTEAFF. CDR3 DNA: TGTGCCAGCTCACCAGTTGACAGCAACACTGAAGCTTTCTTT. Full variable domain (missing parts from reference TRBV18 and TRBJ1-1): NAGVMQNPRHLVRRRGQEARLRCSPMKGHSHVYWYRQLPEEGLKFMVYLQKENIIDESGMPKERFSAEFPKEGPSILRIQQVVRGDSAAYFCASSPVDSNTEAFFGQGTRLTVV.